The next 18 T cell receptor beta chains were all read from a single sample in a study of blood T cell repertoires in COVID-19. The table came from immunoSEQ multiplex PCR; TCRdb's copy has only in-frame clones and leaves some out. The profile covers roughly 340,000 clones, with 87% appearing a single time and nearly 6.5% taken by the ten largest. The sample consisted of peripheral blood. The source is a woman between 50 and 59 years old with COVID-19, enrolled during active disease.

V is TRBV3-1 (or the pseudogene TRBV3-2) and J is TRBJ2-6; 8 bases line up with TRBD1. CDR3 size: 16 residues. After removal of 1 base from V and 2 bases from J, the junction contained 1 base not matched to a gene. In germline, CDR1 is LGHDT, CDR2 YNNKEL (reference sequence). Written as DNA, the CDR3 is TGTGCCAGCAGCCAAGTACAGGGGGCTGGGGCCAACGTCCTGACTTTC. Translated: CASSQVQGAGANVLTF.

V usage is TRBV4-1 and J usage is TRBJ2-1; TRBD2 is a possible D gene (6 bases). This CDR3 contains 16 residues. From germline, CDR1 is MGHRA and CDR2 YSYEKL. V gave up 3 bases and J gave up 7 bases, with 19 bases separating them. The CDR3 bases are TGCGCCAGCAGCCAGCGGGAACTAGTTACCTTTAATGAGCAGTTCTTC. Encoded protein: CASSQRELVTFNEQFF.

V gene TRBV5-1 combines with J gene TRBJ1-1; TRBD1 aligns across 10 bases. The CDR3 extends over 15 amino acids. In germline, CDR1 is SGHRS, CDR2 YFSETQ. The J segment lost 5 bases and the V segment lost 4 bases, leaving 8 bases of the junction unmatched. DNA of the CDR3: TGCGCCAGCAGCCCCCGGGACAGGGGTTGGACTGAAGCTTTCTTT. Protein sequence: CASSPRDRGWTEAFF. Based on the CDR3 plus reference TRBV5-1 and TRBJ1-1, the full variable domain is KAGVTQTPRYLIKTRGQQVTLSCSPISGHRSVSWYQQTPGQGLQFLFEYFSETQRNKGNFPGRFSGRQFSNSRSEMNVSTLELGDSALYLCASSPRDRGWTEAFFGQGTRLTVV.

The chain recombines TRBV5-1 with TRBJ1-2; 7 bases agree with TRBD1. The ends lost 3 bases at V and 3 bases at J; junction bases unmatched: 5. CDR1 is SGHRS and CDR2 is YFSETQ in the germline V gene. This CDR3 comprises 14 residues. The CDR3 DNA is TGCGCCAGCAGCTGGCTTGGGACAGACTATGGCTACACCTTC. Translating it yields CASSWLGTDYGYTF. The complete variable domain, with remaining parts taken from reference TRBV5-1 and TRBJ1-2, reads KAGVTQTPRYLIKTRGQQVTLSCSPISGHRSVSWYQQTPGQGLQFLFEYFSETQRNKGNFPGRFSGRQFSNSRSEMNVSTLELGDSALYLCASSWLGTDYGYTFGSGTRLTVV.

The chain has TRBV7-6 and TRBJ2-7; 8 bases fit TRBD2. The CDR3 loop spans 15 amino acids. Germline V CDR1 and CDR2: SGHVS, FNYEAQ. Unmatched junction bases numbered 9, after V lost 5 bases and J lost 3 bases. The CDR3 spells CASSPHGGGNYEQYF. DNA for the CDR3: TGTGCCAGCAGCCCCCACGGGGGGGGGAACTACGAGCAGTACTTC. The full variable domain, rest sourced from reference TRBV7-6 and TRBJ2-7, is GAGVSQSPRYKVTKRGQDVALRCDPISGHVSLYWYRQALGQGPEFLTYFNYEAQQDKSGLPNDRFSAERPEGSISTLTIQRTEQRDSAMYRCASSPHGGGNYEQYFGPGTRLTVT.

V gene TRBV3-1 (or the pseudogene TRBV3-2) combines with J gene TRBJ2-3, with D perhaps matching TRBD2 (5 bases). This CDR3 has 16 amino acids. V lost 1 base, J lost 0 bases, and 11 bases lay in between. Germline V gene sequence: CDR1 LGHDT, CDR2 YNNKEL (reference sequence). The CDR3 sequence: CASSQAARTSTDTQYF. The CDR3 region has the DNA TGTGCCAGCAGCCAAGCCGCGCGGACTAGCACAGATACGCAGTATTTT.

The CDR3 coding sequence is TGTGCCAGCAGCCAAGTCGCAGGGGGCGCAGGGGCCGAGCAGTTCTTC. Translating gives CASSQVAGGAGAEQFF. V usage is TRBV3-1 (or the pseudogene TRBV3-2) and J usage is TRBJ2-1; 8 positions agree with TRBD1. Germline-derived CDR1 and CDR2 are LGHDT and YNNKEL (reference sequence). The CDR3 has 16 amino acids. The J segment lost 10 bases and the V segment lost 1 base, leaving 12 bases of the junction unmatched.

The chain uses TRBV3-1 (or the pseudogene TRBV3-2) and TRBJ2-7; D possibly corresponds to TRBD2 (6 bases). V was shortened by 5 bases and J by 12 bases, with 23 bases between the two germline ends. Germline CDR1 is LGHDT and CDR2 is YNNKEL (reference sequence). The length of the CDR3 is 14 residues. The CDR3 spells CASSFSSGGSFPYF. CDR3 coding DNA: TGTGCCAGCAGCTTCTCGTCCGGGGGTAGCTTTCCGTACTTC.

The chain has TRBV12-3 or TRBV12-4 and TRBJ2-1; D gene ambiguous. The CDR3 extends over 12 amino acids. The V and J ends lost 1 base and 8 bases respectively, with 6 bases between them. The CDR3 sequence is CASSLGQYEQFF. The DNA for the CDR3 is TGTGCCAGCAGTTTAGGGCAGTATGAGCAGTTCTTC.

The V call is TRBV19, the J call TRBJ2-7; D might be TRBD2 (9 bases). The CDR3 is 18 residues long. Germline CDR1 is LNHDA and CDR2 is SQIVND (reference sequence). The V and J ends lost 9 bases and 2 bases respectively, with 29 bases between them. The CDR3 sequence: CASNRGMASGEETYEQYF. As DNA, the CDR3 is TGTGCCAGCAACAGGGGGATGGCTAGCGGGGAAGAGACCTACGAGCAGTACTTC.

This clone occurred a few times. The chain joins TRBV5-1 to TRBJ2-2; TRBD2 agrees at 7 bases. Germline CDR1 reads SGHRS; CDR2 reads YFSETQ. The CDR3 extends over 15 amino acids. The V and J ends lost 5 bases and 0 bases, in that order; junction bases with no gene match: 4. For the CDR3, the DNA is TGCGCCAGCAGATTGCTAGCGGCGAACACCGGGGAGCTGTTTTTT. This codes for CASRLLAANTGELFF.

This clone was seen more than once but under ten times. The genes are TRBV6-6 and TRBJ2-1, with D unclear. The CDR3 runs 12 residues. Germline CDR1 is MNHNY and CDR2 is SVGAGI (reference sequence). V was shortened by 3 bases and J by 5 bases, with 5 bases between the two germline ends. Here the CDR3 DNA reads TGTGCCAGCAGTTATACGGACAATGAGCAGTTCTTC. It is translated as CASSYTDNEQFF.

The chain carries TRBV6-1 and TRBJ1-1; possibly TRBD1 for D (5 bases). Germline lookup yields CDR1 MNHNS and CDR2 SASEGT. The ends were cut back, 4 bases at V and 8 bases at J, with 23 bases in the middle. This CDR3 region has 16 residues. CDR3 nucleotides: TGTGCCAGCAGTGGGCAGGTGCTCCCAGGGATAGGGGAAGCTTTCTTT. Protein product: CASSGQVLPGIGEAFF.

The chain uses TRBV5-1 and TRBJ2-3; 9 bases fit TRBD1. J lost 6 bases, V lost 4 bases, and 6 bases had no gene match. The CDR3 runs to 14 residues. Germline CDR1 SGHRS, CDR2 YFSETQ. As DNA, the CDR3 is TGCGCCAGCAGCGTCGGGACAGGGTCGGATACGCAGTATTTT. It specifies CASSVGTGSDTQYF.

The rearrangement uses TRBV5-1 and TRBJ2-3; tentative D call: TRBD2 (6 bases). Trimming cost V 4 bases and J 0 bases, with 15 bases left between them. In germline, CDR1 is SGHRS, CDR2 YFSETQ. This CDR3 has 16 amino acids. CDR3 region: CASSLRGGASTDTQYF. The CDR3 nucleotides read TGCGCCAGCAGCCTGCGTGGAGGGGCCAGCACAGATACGCAGTATTTT.

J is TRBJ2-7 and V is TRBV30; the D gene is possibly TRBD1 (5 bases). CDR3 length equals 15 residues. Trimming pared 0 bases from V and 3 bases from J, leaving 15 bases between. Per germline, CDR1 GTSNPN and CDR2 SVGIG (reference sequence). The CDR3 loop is CAWSVGPGPNYEQYF. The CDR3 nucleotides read TGTGCCTGGAGTGTAGGGCCAGGGCCCAACTACGAGCAGTACTTC.

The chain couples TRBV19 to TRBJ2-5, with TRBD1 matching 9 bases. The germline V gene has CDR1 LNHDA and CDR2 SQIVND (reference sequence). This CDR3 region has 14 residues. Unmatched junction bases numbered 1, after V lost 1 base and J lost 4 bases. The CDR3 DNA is TGTGCCAGTAGTATAGGGACAGGGGCAGAGACCCAGTACTTC. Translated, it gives CASSIGTGAETQYF.

CDR3 in DNA: TGTGCCAGCAGCTTACAACAAAATCTCTACGAGCAGTACTTC. Its translation is CASSLQQNLYEQYF. V is TRBV7-2 and J is TRBJ2-7; D unresolved. Germline V lookup: CDR1 SGHTA, CDR2 FQGNSA. The CDR3 has 14 residues. The ends were cut back, 2 bases at V and 3 bases at J, with 11 bases in the middle.